The present T cell receptor (beta chain) was sequenced within a study of Graves' ophthalmopathy and Graves' hyperthyroidism. Study-wide results and limits: Among thyroid clonotypes expanded above 0.001 frequency, most also appeared in blood.

Uncontrolled infections, pregnancy, lactation or other autoimmune diseases led to patient exclusion. Diagnosis relied on clinical symptoms, serum thyroxine, TRAb, thyroid ultrasound and orbital computed tomography. PBMCs were density-gradient isolated from roughly 10 ml fresh blood. RNA transcripts yielded amplified TCR beta CDR3 regions. First-round RT-PCR used HTBI primers; second-round multiplex PCR followed. Each CDR3 protein gets one entry after TCRdb re-called the multiplex PCR reads with MiXCR. The top ten clones hold roughly 46% of a sample with about 740,000 distinct CDR3 sequences, 35% to 50% of them seen once. With respect to this clonotype: Its antigen is unknown.

Germline V gene data show CDR1 as SGHRS and CDR2 as YFSETQ. The ends were cut back, 5 bases at V and 1 base at J, with 9 bases in the middle. The CDR3 contains 13 residues. J is TRBJ1-1 and V is TRBV5-1; D ambiguous. This receptor was obtained from an adult man with Graves' ophthalmopathy. Source material: peripheral blood. CDR3 sequence reads: CASRKGQNTEAFF. The CDR3 DNA reads TGCGCCAGCAGGAAGGGCCAGAACACTGAAGCTTTCTTT.